One and the same sample provided the 17 T cell receptor beta chains below, sequenced in a study of blood T cell repertoires in COVID-19 (TCRdb year 2020). Libraries came from the immunoSEQ multiplex PCR assay. Here the immuneACCESS table is served through TCRdb, limited to in-frame sequences with V and J called. Missing clones are a known gap in these copies; in checked studies unresolved V genes cover under half, and the rest lacks a known reason. Recorded for this sample are over 150,000 clones; 81% of them occurred a single time. More than 10% of the sample rests with the top ten. Specimen: peripheral blood. The receptors were sampled from a woman of 80 years or more with COVID-19, enrolled during active disease.

The CDR3 DNA reads TGCGCCAGCAGCTTTTTACCGAGCGGGGTGAACACCGGGGAGCTGTTTTTT. Residues: CASSFLPSGVNTGELFF. V usage is TRBV5-1 and J usage is TRBJ2-2, with 7 bases aligning to TRBD2. J was trimmed by 1 base and V by 2 bases; bases with no gene match: 8. The CDR3 length is 17 residues. Germline assignment: CDR1 SGHRS and CDR2 YFSETQ.

This clone was recorded once. The J gene is TRBJ2-7, the V gene TRBV6-6; 11 nucleotides agree with TRBD2. The CDR3 is 14 residues long. The V gene end was trimmed by 6 bases and the J gene end by 2 bases; junction bases not matched to a gene: 3. Germline CDR1 is MNHNY and CDR2 is SVGAGI (reference sequence). The CDR3 here is CASRPLAGAYEQYF. CDR3 nucleotide sequence: TGTGCCAGCAGACCACTAGCGGGGGCCTACGAGCAGTACTTC.

This chain joins TRBV2 and TRBJ2-2, with D perhaps TRBD2 (6 bases). In germline, CDR1 is SNHLY, CDR2 FYNNEI. This CDR3 comprises 12 residues. Trimming cost V 8 bases and J 6 bases, with 10 bases left between them. The CDR3: CASEWGAGELFF. CDR3 nucleotides: TGTGCCAGCGAGTGGGGGGCCGGGGAGCTGTTTTTT.

The chain employs TRBV11-3 and TRBJ2-2; D not certain. The CDR3 extends over 13 amino acids. Trimming shortened V by 5 bases and J by 4 bases, and 8 bases separated the two germline ends. Germline-derived CDR1 and CDR2 are SGHNT and YENEEA. This CDR3 is CASSARSTGELFF. DNA for the CDR3: TGTGCCAGCAGCGCGAGAAGCACCGGGGAGCTGTTTTTT.

This chain uses TRBV11-2 with TRBJ1-1, with D maybe TRBD1 (5 bases). CDR3 length: 15 amino acids. Deletions cut 1 base from V and 5 bases from J, with 14 bases between. Germline loops: CDR1 SGHAT, CDR2 FQNNGV. CDR3 loop: CASSLAGTGGTEAFF. CDR3 nucleotide sequence: TGTGCCAGCAGCTTAGCCGGGACTGGGGGGACTGAAGCTTTCTTT.

The chain is built from TRBV5-5 and TRBJ1-2; tentative D call: TRBD1 (5 bases). Germline V gene lookup returns CDR1 SGHKS and CDR2 YYEKEE (reference sequence). Trimming took 2 bases from V and 2 from J, leaving 13 bases between them. The length of the CDR3 is 15 residues. CDR3: CASSFIFGGNYGYTF. CDR3 DNA sequence: TGTGCCAGCAGCTTTATATTCGGGGGGAACTATGGCTACACCTTC.

The gene calls are TRBV18 and TRBJ2-1; the match to TRBD2 covers 7 bases. This CDR3 region has 13 residues. With 1 base clipped from V and 6 bases from J, the junction kept 0 bases outside the gene matches. Germline CDR1 is KGHSH and CDR2 is LQKENI. This CDR3 is CASSPLAGNEQFF. In nucleotides, the CDR3 is TGTGCCAGCTCACCACTAGCGGGCAATGAGCAGTTCTTC.

The CDR3 coding sequence is TGTGCCAGTAGTAGCGGGACTAGCGGAGTCAATGAGCAGTTCTTC. The encoded protein is CASSSGTSGVNEQFF. V is TRBV19 and J is TRBJ2-1; 11 bases fit TRBD2. The germline CDR1 and CDR2 sequences are LNHDA and SQIVND (reference sequence). Trimming removed 4 bases from V and 6 bases from J; junction bases left unmatched: 5. The CDR3 totals 15 residues.

This chain connects TRBV2 to TRBJ1-5; 9 bases agree with TRBD1. Trimming at V came to 6 bases and at J to 1 base, leaving 4 bases not matched to a gene. The CDR3 is 15 residues long. In germline, CDR1 is SNHLY, CDR2 FYNNEI. This chain's CDR3 is CASSGDRESNQPQHF. The DNA for the CDR3 is TGTGCCAGCAGCGGGGACAGGGAGAGCAATCAGCCCCAGCATTTT.

The count of this clone is one. The chain is built from TRBV2 and TRBJ1-5; D remains ambiguous. This CDR3 has 12 amino acids. Trimming took 4 bases from V and 4 from J, leaving 5 bases between them. Germline V gives CDR1 SNHLY, CDR2 FYNNEI. CDR3 sequence: CASSGRNQPQHF. The CDR3 bases are TGTGCCAGCAGTGGGAGGAATCAGCCCCAGCATTTT. Based on the CDR3 plus reference TRBV2 and TRBJ1-5, the full variable domain is EPEVTQTPSHQVTQMGQEVILRCVPISNHLYFYWYRQILGQKVEFLVSFYNNEISEKSEIFDDQFSVERPDGSNFTLKIRSTKLEDSAMYFCASSGRNQPQHFGDGTRLSIL.

The sample holds one count of this clone. The chain couples TRBV5-6 to TRBJ1-2; 10 positions match TRBD1. In germline, CDR1 is SGHDT, CDR2 YYEEEE. Trimming cost V 3 bases and J 3 bases; bases outside gene matches: 5. The CDR3 consists of 15 residues. In DNA, the CDR3 is TGTGCCAGCAGCTCACCCGGACAGGGGGACTATGGCTACACCTTC. Its translation is CASSSPGQGDYGYTF. Full variable domain (remainder filled in from reference TRBV5-6 and TRBJ1-2): DAGVTQSPTHLIKTRGQQVTLRCSPKSGHDTVSWYQQALGQGPQFIFQYYEEEERQRGNFPDRFSGHQFPNYSSELNVNALLLGDSALYLCASSSPGQGDYGYTFGSGTRLTVV.

The J gene is TRBJ2-2, the V gene TRBV6-6; a weak D match, TRBD2 (6 bases). Trimming pared 2 bases from V and 2 bases from J, leaving 9 bases between. Germline V lookup: CDR1 MNHNY, CDR2 SVGAGI (reference sequence). This CDR3 contains 15 residues. The CDR3 is CASSYAGLNTGELFF. CDR3 sequence (DNA): TGTGCCAGCAGTTACGCGGGACTTAACACCGGGGAGCTGTTTTTT.

This clone appeared once. The gene calls are TRBV5-4 and TRBJ2-1; 10 bases are a match to TRBD2. Germline assignment: CDR1 SGHNT and CDR2 YYREEE (reference sequence). The CDR3 totals 15 residues. After removal of 1 base from V and 6 bases from J, the junction contained 4 bases not matched to a gene. CDR3 coding DNA: TGTGCCAGCAGCTTGAGCGGGGGGGCCGTCAATGAGCAGTTCTTC. It specifies CASSLSGGAVNEQFF.

The chain employs TRBV5-1 and TRBJ1-2; D possibly corresponds to TRBD1 (6 bases). In germline, CDR1 is SGHRS, CDR2 YFSETQ. The CDR3 runs 14 residues. V lost 7 bases and J lost 4, with 17 bases in between. The CDR3 DNA sequence: TGCGCCAGCGGCAGGGGTGGAGAGGGCTATGGCTACACCTTC. It is translated as CASGRGGEGYGYTF.

As to this clone: Other DNA sequences in the sample encode the same CDR3. CDR3 residues: CASSQGLNTEAFF. DNA of the CDR3: TGTGCCAGCTCACAGGGGCTCAACACTGAAGCTTTCTTT. The rearrangement joins TRBV18 to TRBJ1-1, with D possibly matching TRBD1 (5 bases). V lost 4 bases, J lost 2 bases, and 8 bases lay in between. This CDR3 region has 13 residues. Germline V gene sequence: CDR1 KGHSH, CDR2 LQKENI. Combining the CDR3 with reference TRBV18 and TRBJ1-1 gives the whole variable domain NAGVMQNPRHLVRRRGQEARLRCSPMKGHSHVYWYRQLPEEGLKFMVYLQKENIIDESGMPKERFSAEFPKEGPSILRIQQVVRGDSAAYFCASSQGLNTEAFFGQGTRLTVV.

This chain joins TRBV6-2 or TRBV6-3 and TRBJ2-3, with a weak D call TRBD2 (6 bases). The CDR3 is made up of 18 amino acids. The germline V gene has CDR1 MNHEY and CDR2 SVGEGT. V lost 5 bases and J 1 base, leaving 22 bases between the germline ends. CDR3 bases: TGTGCCAGCAGTGGGGACTTCAGATCCAGGGCCGGCACAGATACGCAGTATTTT. Translating it yields CASSGDFRSRAGTDTQYF.

The chain uses TRBV29-1 and TRBJ1-4; no clear D gene. Germline CDR1 is SQVTM and CDR2 is ANQGSEA. V gave up 5 bases and J gave up 8 bases, with 18 bases separating them. The CDR3 has 14 residues. The CDR3, as DNA: TGCAGCGTTAGGTTCGGAGACCTTATGGAAAAACTGTTTTTT. Residues: CSVRFGDLMEKLFF.